This T cell receptor beta chain was found in a study of breast tumors, draining lymph nodes, adjacent tissues. Whole-study results and caveats: Luminal-like breast cancer showed significantly higher tumor–nontumor repertoire similarity than basal-like. Tumor repertoires ranked between lymph nodes and nontumor tissue in diversity, with V and J gene preferences. Most tumor T cells seemingly derive from lymph node, then expand in tumor. Data only fit, rather than demonstrated, lymph node origin of most tumor T cells.

Trimming shortened V by 5 bases and J by 5 bases, and 22 bases separated the two germline ends. CDR3 length: 17 residues. In germline, CDR1 is SGHAT, CDR2 FQNNGV. Breast cancer patients provided tissue from their axillary draining lymph nodes. This clonotype has more than one count but fewer than ten. The antigen is not known. Possible read error: a much larger clone is one base away. TCRdb independently ran MiXCR on the multiplex PCR reads; one entry per CDR3 protein. The data hold 180,000 or so distinct CDR3 sequences, with roughly a third observed a single time. The sample taken for sequencing was axillary lymph node tissue. The chain joins TRBV11-2 to TRBJ1-5; tentatively, D is TRBD1 (5 bases). This sequence was found in a female donor with breast cancer. Some clones in this sample may be carry-over from other donors' samples. CDR3 sequence (DNA): TGTGCCAGCAGCCCTATTATCGGGGCGGCCCTCTATCAGCCCCAGCATTTT. It is translated as CASSPIIGAALYQPQHF. The whole variable domain, remainder taken from reference TRBV11-2 and TRBJ1-5, is EAGVAQSPRYKIIEKRQSVAFWCNPISGHATLYWYQQILGQGPKLLIQFQNNGVVDDSQLPKDRFSAERLKGVDSTLKIQPAKLEDSAVYLCASSPIIGAALYQPQHFGDGTRLSIL.